Listed here is a single T cell receptor (beta chain). In its sample, this clonotype was seen many times. It has no known antigen specificity. Nothing much larger sits one base from this clone, and base qualities are not available. The sample originates from a study of spatial heterogeneity in lung cancer (dated by TCRdb to between 2018 and 2020). Describing the broader study: Beta-chain transcripts were consistently detected in greater numbers than alpha-chain transcripts, which likely reflected higher beta-chain transcript abundance. A strong correlation was found between TCR transcript counts in tumor regions and a T cell transcriptional module score from matched bulk RNA-seq. In the raw uncorrected reads, each unique combination of TCR and UMI appeared on average more than ten times. The study quantitatively compared TCR alpha and beta repertoires across multiple tumor regions, matched nontumor lung and blood in non-small cell lung cancer. The study linked features of the TCR repertoire to counts of nonsynonymous mutations, which were determined by whole-exome sequencing of tumor tissue. Both alpha and beta chains were TCR-sequenced in a few hundred tumor regions, some 64 matched nontumor lung samples and roughly 54 PBMC samples obtained at surgery.

In the paper's terms, the time point label means: sample taken at primary tumor resection. Samples were obtained from approximately 70 patients with early-stage, untreated non-small cell lung cancer from the lung TRACERx cohort. For TCR sequencing, whole RNA was extracted from tumor and nontumor lung tissue, or from cryopreserved PBMC samples, and no cell sorting was done. Only patients with enough RNA available from two or more tumor regions were chosen for TCR sequencing. Before being selected, tumor and adjacent nontumor lung specimens were reviewed by a lung pathologist. The library was obtained by 5' RACE. The reads were generated on a NextSeq 500. The TCR library protocol attached a unique molecular identifier to each TCR cDNA molecule to allow correction of PCR and sequencing errors. Processing in the source paper ran as follows. TCR identification, UMI-based error correction and CDR3 extraction were performed with Decombinator tools. TCRs above a frequency of 2 per 1,000, corresponding to the top 1% of the tumor frequency distribution, were defined as expanded. Expanded tumor TCRs were classed as regional if statistically deemed absent (corrected P<0.05) from at least one tumor region, otherwise ubiquitous. Each repertoire was subsampled 100 times to 5,000 TCRs, after which Renyi diversity was computed with the R vegan package. CDR3 similarity networks were built from amino acid triplet string-kernel similarity, with CDR3s being connected when pairwise similarity was above 0.82. TCRdb took the public reads, trimmed them with fastp at Q25, ran MiXCR for clone calling and kept in-frame beta chains. Identical CDR3 proteins give one entry, which carries the most common genes and DNA. TCRdb, not the original authors, processed these V and J calls. The sample records some 8,300 distinct CDR3 sequences, 4.5% to 6% of which are singletons. Approximately 15% of the sample lies in the top ten.

Overall study outcomes, separate from this receptor: TCR-seq was estimated to cover only around 6.4% of tumor T cells for alpha chains and approximately 13% for beta chains. Counts of ubiquitous and regional expanded TCRs correlated with counts of ubiquitous and regional nonsynonymous mutations, respectively. Additional single-cell paired TCR alpha and beta sequencing was considered necessary to confirm, at a functional level, the hypothesis that regional TCRs recognize regional mutations. The tumor nonsynonymous mutation count correlated with the number of expanded alpha and beta TCRs within the tumor.

Including cysteine and phenylalanine, the CDR3 has 11 amino acids. Left in the record is the CDR3 DNA by itself, 33 bases read in frame from the first base. Trimming takes 5 bases from V and 9 bases from J, and the germline ends sit 10 bases apart. Source: lung tumor tissue, taken at surgery. This clonotype was obtained from a female donor with early-stage non-small cell lung cancer. The chain is encoded by TRBV12-3 or TRBV12-4 joined to TRBJ1-2; TRBD1 is a possible D gene, resting on 6 matching bases. The nucleotides read TGTGCCAGCAGTAAAGGACAGAGCTACACCTTC. Translated, it gives CASSKGQSYTF.